Included here is one TCR beta chain sequence, with context. The study separated CD4+ cells into CD45RA+ naive and CD45RA-negative memory subsets. Profiling relied on immunoSEQ multiplex PCR, and the TCRdb table lists in-frame clones only, not all of them. The table lists around 700,000 clones, 73% of them singletons, with more than 1.5% in the top ten. This CDR3 region has 13 residues. Trimming pared 6 bases from V and 8 bases from J, leaving 16 bases between. Germline V gives CDR1 MNHEY, CDR2 SVGAGI. The data stem from a study of shared clonotypes between healthy human individuals. Overall study context: Samples came from a couple of female and a few male donors aged 18 to 49.

This clonotype originated in a woman in her twenties or thirties in good health. Sequenced material: memory CD4+ T cells sorted from blood. Subset: CD45RA-negative fraction. The rearrangement joins TRBV6-5 to TRBJ1-1; D call uncertain. The CDR3 loop reads CASRNSPGQEAFF. CDR3 DNA: TGTGCCAGCAGGAACAGCCCAGGCCAAGAAGCTTTCTTT.